This TCR beta chain was documented in a study of blood T cell repertoires in COVID-19. Across the study: The study drew acute and convalescent COVID-19 samples from the United States, Italy and Spain. PBMCs, B-cell-depleted T cells, or T cells provided the cDNA or gDNA that made up the material.

As handled by the study authors: Using reference gene primer amplification, nucleated cell counts were estimated. Data came from immunoSEQ multiplex PCR; TCRdb stores just in-frame clones and leaves some out. V, J and clone size are those of that table, while D and trimming were read from the DNA. The repertoire has 110,000 to 150,000 clones, roughly 80% of them found once; the top ten carry about 7%. This CDR3 spans 18 amino acids. J lost 0 bases, V lost 5 bases, and 12 bases had no gene match. Germline CDR1 reads SGHRS; CDR2 reads YFSETQ. The chain carries TRBV5-1 and TRBJ2-3; 10 bases are shared with TRBD1. The sample was peripheral blood. The origin of this receptor is a human donor in a cohort sampled during active COVID-19. This chain's CDR3 is CASRSLRGQGRSTDTQYF. The CDR3 DNA is TGCGCCAGCAGATCGCTCCGGGGACAGGGGAGGAGCACAGATACGCAGTATTTT.